The present TCR beta chain was sequenced within a study of blood T cell repertoires in COVID-19. Turning to the study itself: COVID-19 samples collected from the United States, Italy and Spain covered acute and convalescent phases.

In the source study's methods: By means of reference gene primer amplification, nucleated cell counts were estimated. Libraries were prepared by immunoSEQ multiplex PCR; TCRdb keeps only in-frame clonotypes and omits some of them. The V and J calls and clone size are taken from that table; D and trimming were inferred from the DNA. The sample holds 300,000 to 350,000 clones, about 85% seen once. CDR3 length: 16 residues. Germline loops: CDR1 SGHRS, CDR2 YFSETQ. V lost 1 base to trimming and J lost 4 bases; unmatched junction nucleotides: 10. Specimen: peripheral blood. The receptor's source is a man aged 18 to 29 with active or convalescent COVID-19. The rearrangement links TRBV5-1 to TRBJ1-2, with TRBD1 matching over 7 bases. The CDR3 coding sequence is TGCGCCAGCAGCTTGAGACAGGGCCTCTTGAGCTATGGCTACACCTTC. Amino acids: CASSLRQGLLSYGYTF.